The 22 T cell receptor beta chains below come from one sample, sequenced in a study of T cells in Graves' hyperthyroidism and ophthalmopathy (dated by TCRdb to between 2018 and 2020). Receptor amplification or capture employed multiplex PCR. The instrument was an Illumina HiSeq 2000. TCR beta CDR3 regions were amplified from RNA transcripts. For the first round of RT-PCR on the TCR CDR3, the HTBI primer set was used together with the Qiagen OneStep RT-PCR kit. TCRdb trimmed the raw reads at Q25, called clones with MiXCR and kept productive beta chains. When rows share a CDR3 protein, they turn into one entry using the most common DNA and genes. Present in this sample are some 650,000 distinct CDR3 sequences, about a sixth of which were seen just once. The biggest ten clones account for around 3.5% of the sample. The specimen sequenced was blood. Source of these receptors: a woman between 40 and 55 years old with Graves' ophthalmopathy.

The chain joins TRBV2 to TRBJ2-3, with 9 bases fitting TRBD2. V lost 6 bases to trimming and J lost 5 bases; unmatched junction nucleotides: 9. Germline V gene sequence: CDR1 SNHLY, CDR2 FYNNEI. The CDR3 runs to 15 residues. The DNA for the CDR3 is TGTGCCAGCAGGAAGGGACTAGCTTCGGGAGATACGCAGTATTTT. It yields the protein CASRKGLASGDTQYF. Based on the CDR3 plus reference TRBV2 and TRBJ2-3, the full variable domain is EPEVTQTPSHQVTQMGQEVILRCVPISNHLYFYWYRQILGQKVEFLVSFYNNEISEKSEIFDDQFSVERPDGSNFTLKIRSTKLEDSAMYFCASRKGLASGDTQYFGPGTRLTVL.

Many counts were recorded for this clonotype. The gene calls are TRBV29-1 and TRBJ2-3; 7 nucleotides line up with TRBD2. The CDR3 spans 19 residues. V dropped 0 bases and J dropped 2; count of bases not matched to a gene: 17. Germline V lookup: CDR1 SQVTM, CDR2 ANQGSEA. CDR3: CSVEDRRGRLAANTDTQYF. In DNA form, the CDR3 reads TGCAGCGTTGAAGATCGGCGGGGCCGTCTAGCGGCCAACACAGATACGCAGTATTTT.

This clonotype occurred many times. V usage is TRBV2 and J usage is TRBJ2-3; TRBD2 agrees at 7 bases. CDR3 size: 16 residues. Germline V gene sequence: CDR1 SNHLY, CDR2 FYNNEI. V was clipped by 6 bases and J by 0 bases; unmatched bases: 9. The CDR3 region has the DNA TGTGCCAGCAGAAGGTGGTGGGAGGGAAGCACAGATACGCAGTATTTT. Residues: CASRRWWEGSTDTQYF. Full variable domain (remainder filled in from reference TRBV2 and TRBJ2-3): EPEVTQTPSHQVTQMGQEVILRCVPISNHLYFYWYRQILGQKVEFLVSFYNNEISEKSEIFDDQFSVERPDGSNFTLKIRSTKLEDSAMYFCASRRWWEGSTDTQYFGPGTRLTVL.

This chain uses TRBV3-1 with TRBJ2-6, with D maybe TRBD1 (5 bases). The CDR3 consists of 15 residues. Germline CDR1 LGHDT, CDR2 YNNKEL (reference sequence). V lost 3 bases, J lost 0 bases, and 6 bases lay in between. The CDR3 reads CASSHTGSGANVLTF. The CDR3 nucleotides read TGTGCCAGCAGCCACACAGGCTCTGGGGCCAACGTCCTGACTTTC.

For this clonotype: A much larger clone lies one base from this, so it may be a read error. This chain links TRBV9 with TRBJ2-1; 7 positions agree with TRBD2. V lost 4 bases to trimming and J lost 0 bases; unmatched junction nucleotides: 4. Germline assignment: CDR1 SGDLS and CDR2 YYNGEE. This CDR3 has 15 residues. CDR3 residues: CASSTAGSSYNEQFF. DNA of the CDR3: TGTGCCAGCAGCACAGCGGGGAGCTCCTACAATGAGCAGTTCTTC.

The chain recombines TRBV10-3 with TRBJ1-2; possibly TRBD1 for D (5 bases). The CDR3 contains 13 residues. The germline V gene encodes CDR1 ENHRY and CDR2 SYGVKD. V was clipped by 6 bases and J by 8 bases, with 16 bases between them. The CDR3 nucleotides are TGTGCCATCAGGCCCGGGGACGGCTCGGGCTACACCTTC. Translated, it gives CAIRPGDGSGYTF.

As concerns this clonotype: Germline is not matched at one junction end, which may reflect a read error. The chain employs TRBV6-4 and TRBJ1-2; 8 positions match TRBD1. The germline V gene has CDR1 MRHNA and CDR2 SNTAGT. This CDR3 spans 15 amino acids. The CDR3 nucleotides are TGTGCCAGCGTAATCTCGGCAGGGGGCAACTATGGCTACGCCTTC. It translates to CASVISAGGNYGYAF.

In its sample, this clonotype was seen a few times. The V and J genes are TRBV7-9 and TRBJ2-1; possibly TRBD1 for D (6 bases). CDR1 is SEHNR, CDR2 FQNEAQ, per germline (reference sequence). Trimming removed 3 bases at V and 9 bases at J, with 15 bases between. The CDR3 extends over 14 amino acids. The CDR3 DNA sequence: TGTGCCAGCAGCTTCCCCCGCAGGGGCTTTGAGCAGTTCTTC. The encoded protein is CASSFPRRGFEQFF.

This clonotype was observed a few times. The rearrangement joins TRBV6-1 to TRBJ1-1; D possibly corresponds to TRBD1 (5 bases). This CDR3 has 13 residues. The germline gives CDR1 MNHNS, CDR2 SASEGT. Trimming pared 7 bases from V and 0 bases from J, leaving 9 bases between. The CDR3 protein is CASIGQLNTEAFF. The CDR3 DNA follows: TGTGCCAGCATCGGACAACTGAACACTGAAGCTTTCTTT.

This clonotype was seen ten or more times. The chain joins TRBV7-8 to TRBJ2-1, with 14 bases matching TRBD2. This CDR3 region has 16 residues. Losses at the gene ends were 5 bases for V and 8 bases for J; bases not matched to a gene: 8. The germline V gene encodes CDR1 SGHVS and CDR2 FQNEAQ. The CDR3 protein is CASSLQRGLAGDEQFF. In DNA, the CDR3 is TGTGCCAGCAGCCTCCAGAGGGGACTAGCGGGAGATGAGCAGTTCTTC.

This clonotype came up many times. The chain recombines TRBV12-3 or TRBV12-4 with TRBJ2-4, with TRBD1 matching 8 bases. This CDR3 has 13 residues. Trimming cost V 6 bases and J 9 bases; bases outside gene matches: 7. CDR3 DNA: TGTGCCAGCAGGGAGACAGGGGCGGCCATTCAGTACTTC. Encoded protein: CASRETGAAIQYF.

This clonotype was counted a few times. V gene TRBV4-1 combines with J gene TRBJ1-2; D unresolved. Germline V lookup: CDR1 MGHRA, CDR2 YSYEKL. The CDR3 sequence is 17 residues long. V lost 4 bases and J lost 2, with 20 bases in between. The CDR3: CASSPNGHSASNYGYTF. CDR3 sequence (DNA): TGCGCCAGCAGCCCAAATGGCCACAGCGCTTCCAACTATGGCTACACCTTC.

This chain links TRBV9 with TRBJ2-2, with D hard to call. The germline CDR1 and CDR2 sequences are SGDLS and YYNGEE. This CDR3 comprises 16 residues. Trimming took 4 bases from V and 0 from J, leaving 13 bases between them. The CDR3 region has the DNA TGTGCCAGCAGCCCACAGAGTACTCCGAACACCGGGGAGCTGTTTTTT. Translation gives CASSPQSTPNTGELFF. Filled out from reference TRBV9 and TRBJ2-2, the complete variable domain reads DSGVTQTPKHLITATGQRVTLRCSPRSGDLSVYWYQQSLDQGLQFLIQYYNGEERAKGNILERFSAQQFPDLHSELNLSSLELGDSALYFCASSPQSTPNTGELFFGEGSRLTVL.

This clonotype was observed at least ten times. The CDR3 region has the DNA TGTGCCAGCAGCCAACCCCTTGGGACTACCGAAGGGGAGACCCAGTACTTC. This codes for CASSQPLGTTEGETQYF. This sequence joins TRBV3-1 and TRBJ2-5; TRBD2 agrees at 7 bases. CDR3 length equals 17 residues. Germline assignment: CDR1 LGHDT and CDR2 YNNKEL (reference sequence). J was trimmed by 5 bases and V by 2 bases; bases with no gene match: 14.

This clonotype appeared many times. This chain joins TRBV3-1 and TRBJ1-6; D perhaps matches TRBD1 (5 bases). The V gene lost 2 bases and the J gene lost 8 bases, with 7 bases spanning the gap. CDR1 and CDR2 from the germline V gene are LGHDT and YNNKEL (reference sequence). The CDR3 totals 13 residues. The CDR3 DNA reads TGTGCCAGCAGCCAACAGGGTGATTCACCCCTCCACTTT. It codes for CASSQQGDSPLHF.

This clonotype has a count of ten or more. The rearrangement joins TRBV3-1 to TRBJ1-2; the D is unclear. This CDR3 spans 13 amino acids. With 0 bases removed from V and 8 bases from J, the gap between germline ends came to 10 bases. The germline V gene has CDR1 LGHDT and CDR2 YNNKEL (reference sequence). CDR3 amino acids: CASSQEVTGGYTF. The CDR3, as DNA: TGTGCCAGCAGCCAAGAAGTAACGGGGGGCTACACCTTC.

This clonotype turned up a few times. The chain combines TRBV2 with TRBJ2-4, with 9 bases identical to TRBD2. The CDR3 totals 14 residues. The V segment lost 1 base and the J segment 9 bases; nucleotides outside the gene matches: 4. Germline-derived CDR1 and CDR2 are SNHLY and FYNNEI. Here the CDR3 DNA reads TGTGCCAGCAGTGAAGTTAGCGGGGGCCCCATTCAGTACTTC. It specifies CASSEVSGGPIQYF.

The table lists this clonotype with many counts. The rearrangement uses TRBV3-1 and TRBJ1-1; D uncertain. This CDR3 has 14 amino acids. V lost 2 bases and J 4 bases, leaving 11 bases between the germline ends. Germline CDR1 reads LGHDT; CDR2 reads YNNKEL (reference sequence). The CDR3 region is CASSQTGSLTEAFF. The DNA of the CDR3 is TGTGCCAGCAGCCAAACTGGCTCCCTCACTGAAGCTTTCTTT.

This clonotype was picked up many times. The CDR3 loop is CAISNNGQETQYF. The CDR3 region has the DNA TGTGCCATCAGTAACAATGGGCAAGAGACCCAGTACTTC. The V call is TRBV10-3, the J call TRBJ2-5; D not resolved. V was pared by 5 bases and J by 2 bases, with 9 bases between. This CDR3 has 13 residues. Germline CDR1 is ENHRY and CDR2 is SYGVKD.

Many counts were recorded for this clonotype. This chain uses TRBV3-1 with TRBJ2-3; 9 bases are a match to TRBD2. Germline lookup yields CDR1 LGHDT and CDR2 YNNKEL (reference sequence). The CDR3 spans 14 residues. With V trimmed by 6 bases and J by 1 base, 2 bases remained unmatched. The CDR3 coding sequence is TGTGCCAGCAGGAAGCGGGGGGGCACAGATACGCAGTATTTT. This sequence encodes CASRKRGGTDTQYF.

This clonotype was detected many times. The V gene is TRBV12-3 or TRBV12-4, the J gene TRBJ2-1; TRBD2 matches at 9 bases. V trimming: 3 bases; J trimming: 6 bases; junction bases outside the gene matches: 9. The CDR3 sequence is 16 residues long. This CDR3 reads CASSLFAGGIGNEQFF. The CDR3 bases are TGTGCCAGCAGTTTGTTCGCGGGGGGGATAGGCAATGAGCAGTTCTTC.

This clonotype was seen a few times. The chain links TRBV2 to TRBJ2-3; 7 bases agree with TRBD1. With 6 bases clipped from V and 4 bases from J, the junction kept 10 bases outside the gene matches. Germline V lookup: CDR1 SNHLY, CDR2 FYNNEI. The CDR3 is 15 amino acids. The CDR3, as DNA: TGTGCCAGCAGAGAGGACAGGCGGCTTGCAGATACGCAGTATTTT. It codes for CASREDRRLADTQYF.